The clone carrying this T cell receptor beta chain appeared many times. Its antigen is unknown. The CDR3 contains 16 residues. V dropped 5 bases and J dropped 0; count of bases not matched to a gene: 7. Looked up from germline, CDR1 is SEHNR and CDR2 is FQNEAQ (reference sequence). The data are from a study of neurological immune-mediated disorders. Study conclusions and caveats: Sharing of CDR3 amino acid sequences among expanded clones across subjects was absent, suggesting private repertoires in all groups.

A total of 2 million PBMCs stored at -80 degrees C provided the unsorted libraries. The authors made cDNA by 5'RACE with 10-nucleotide random UMIs. TCRdb reprocessed the 5' RACE reads via MiXCR and lists one record per CDR3 protein. This table has around 79,000 distinct CDR3 sequences, about 14% appearing once. Sequenced: PBMCs. The J gene is TRBJ2-1, the V gene TRBV7-9, with TRBD1 matching over 7 bases. The TCR sequence derives from a woman between 45 and 60 years old in good health. CDR3 residues: CASSTRQGPSYNEQFF. For the CDR3, the DNA is TGTGCCAGCAGCACCAGACAGGGACCCTCCTACAATGAGCAGTTCTTC.